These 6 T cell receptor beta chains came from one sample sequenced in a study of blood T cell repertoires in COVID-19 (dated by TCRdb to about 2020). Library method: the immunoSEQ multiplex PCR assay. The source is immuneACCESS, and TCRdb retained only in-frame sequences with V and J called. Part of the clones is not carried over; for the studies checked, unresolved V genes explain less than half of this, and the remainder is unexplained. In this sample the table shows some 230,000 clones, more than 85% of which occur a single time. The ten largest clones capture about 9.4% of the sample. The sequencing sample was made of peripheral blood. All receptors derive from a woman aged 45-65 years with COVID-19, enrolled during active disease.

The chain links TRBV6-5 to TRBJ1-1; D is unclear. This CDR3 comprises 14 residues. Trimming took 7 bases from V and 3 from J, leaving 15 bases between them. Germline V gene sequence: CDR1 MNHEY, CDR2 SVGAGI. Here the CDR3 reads CASKRGYTDTEAFF. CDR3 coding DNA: TGTGCCAGCAAGAGAGGGTATACGGACACTGAAGCTTTCTTT.

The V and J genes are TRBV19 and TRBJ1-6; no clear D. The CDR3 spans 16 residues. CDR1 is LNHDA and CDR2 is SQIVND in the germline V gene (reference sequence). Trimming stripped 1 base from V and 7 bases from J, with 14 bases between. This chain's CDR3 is CASSIAGPVRNSPLHF. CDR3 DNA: TGTGCCAGTAGTATAGCAGGCCCCGTCCGGAATTCACCCCTCCACTTT.

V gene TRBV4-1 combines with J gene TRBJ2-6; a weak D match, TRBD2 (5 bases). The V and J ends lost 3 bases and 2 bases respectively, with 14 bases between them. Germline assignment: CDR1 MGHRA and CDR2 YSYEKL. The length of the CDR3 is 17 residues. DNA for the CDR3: TGCGCCAGCAGCCAGTGGGGAGTGCTCCCTGGGGCCAACGTCCTGACTTTC. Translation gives CASSQWGVLPGANVLTF.

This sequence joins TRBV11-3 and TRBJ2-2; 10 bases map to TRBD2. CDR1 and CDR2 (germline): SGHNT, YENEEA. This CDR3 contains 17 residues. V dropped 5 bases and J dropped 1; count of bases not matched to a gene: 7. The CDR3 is CASSLQRGGRNTGELFF. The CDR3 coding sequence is TGTGCCAGCAGCCTCCAGCGGGGGGGACGGAACACCGGGGAGCTGTTTTTT.

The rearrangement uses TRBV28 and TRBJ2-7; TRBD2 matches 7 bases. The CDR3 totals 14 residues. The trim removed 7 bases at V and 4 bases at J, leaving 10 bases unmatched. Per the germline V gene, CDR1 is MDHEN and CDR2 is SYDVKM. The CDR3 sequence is CASTSTTGGYEQYF. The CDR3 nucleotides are TGTGCCAGCACCTCTACGACCGGGGGGTACGAGCAGTACTTC. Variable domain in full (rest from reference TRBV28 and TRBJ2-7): DVKVTQSSRYLVKRTGEKVFLECVQDMDHENMFWYRQDPGLGLRLIYFSYDVKMKEKGDIPEGYSVSREKKERFSLILESASTNQTSMYLCASTSTTGGYEQYFGPGTRLTVT.

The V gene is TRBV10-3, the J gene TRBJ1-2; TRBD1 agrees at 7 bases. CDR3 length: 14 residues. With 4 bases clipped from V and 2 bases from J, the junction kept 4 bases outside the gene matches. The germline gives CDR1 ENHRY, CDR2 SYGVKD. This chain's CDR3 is CAISATGQNYGYTF. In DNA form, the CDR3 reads TGTGCCATCAGTGCGACGGGACAGAACTATGGCTACACCTTC.